The source of this T cell receptor beta chain is a study of cytomegalovirus exposure and HLA in healthy donors (TCRdb year 2017). For the wider study: An earlier analysis of more than 550 of the donors reported under 300 Gb of sequence data and approximately 120 million unique TCR beta sequences obtained from some 170 million T cells. An early release that covered some 640 HLA-typed donors contained approximately 300 gigabases of sequencing data and roughly 84 million unique TCR sequences. The genetic ancestry cluster associated with self-reported Caucasian donors included approximately 85% of the approximately 410 genotyped donors. The study was designed to test whether signatures of past pathogen exposure could be identified by cataloging public T cell receptors. Using immunosequencing, the study profiled T cell repertoires from fewer than 850 subjects and related those repertoires to cytomegalovirus serostatus. Besides the first cohort of approximately 670 subjects, a separate validation cohort made up of roughly 120 different subjects was used. The study combined high-throughput TCR immunosequencing, statistical association of individual TCRs with disease status, and machine learning to predict cytomegalovirus infection status. To study patterns of TCR occurrence, a later analysis re-analyzed previously published TCR beta repertoires from 500 to 850 donors and added high-resolution HLA genotyping. Rather than using new phenotypic data, the later analysis identified candidate immune exposures from TCR beta sequences and from how often those sequences occurred across donors. In an earlier analysis of around 540 of the donors, high-throughput TCR beta sequencing was used to judge whether each TCR beta V gene segment behaved as functional or pseudogenic. Donor age, sex, ethnicity and CMV serostatus were collected together with the repertoire data. A later genetic analysis used genome-wide SNP genotypes for about 55% of the 666 donors, treating that subset as a discovery cohort. All discovery cohort repertoires had been generated using a single sequencing platform. HLA typing included class I and class II loci at four-digit resolution. The number of donors typed differed by locus, with roughly 620-630 for A, B, C, DRB1 and DQB1, around 500 for DQA1, 600 to 610 for DPA1, and some 450 for DPB1. Because of strong linkage in the cohort, four or five DR-DQ haplotypes were treated as single units for association and clustering. On average, roughly 240,000 unique TCR beta nucleotide sequences were sequenced per donor among 398 genotyped donors of the cohort, with approximately 18% of those sequences being non-productive.

Library method: the immunoSEQ multiplex PCR assay. For the multiplex PCR, a mixture combining 60 forward primers for TCR Vbeta segments and 13 reverse primers for TCR Jbeta segments was used. A multiplex PCR assay on genomic DNA amplified the CDR3 region of rearranged TCR beta genes. Amplified TCR beta libraries were sequenced as 87-base-pair reads on the Illumina HiSeq System. Concerning the study's data processing: Across the 670 or so repertoires, a later analysis counted some 81 million unique TCR beta chains, some 11 million of which were shared by at least two donors. Raw reads were error-corrected and collapsed into unique sequences with a nearest-neighbor algorithm that merged closely related sequences to remove PCR and sequencing errors. Alignment of CDR3 sequences to IMGT reference sequences was used to assign V, D and J gene segments. For a sequence to be retained, a match of at least six nucleotides was required to both a V gene segment and a J gene segment. Rearrangements were classified as productive when the CDR3 lacked stop codons and remained in frame with V and J, and all other rearrangements were classified as non-productive. CDR3 was defined according to IMGT convention as the region running from the second conserved V-encoded cysteine to the conserved J-encoded phenylalanine. The earlier analysis of about 590 of the donors excluded sequences that lacked an unambiguous match to a single V gene segment. An earlier analysis of about 600 of the donors called V segments functional above 56.7% productive rearrangements and segregating when the between-donor standard deviation exceeded 5%. A statistical classification framework was built to diagnose cytomegalovirus status from the catalog of TCR beta chain sequences. In a later analysis, TCR nucleotide sequences were compared against IMGT/GENE-DB human TR gene sequences so that V and J genes could be assigned. Using the TCRdist pipeline, a later analysis assigned CDR3 sequences along with most-parsimonious VDJ recombination scenarios. In a later analysis, each TCR beta chain was defined by its CDR3 amino acid sequence together with its V-gene family, and reads without a unique V-gene family were excluded. To address suspected cross-contamination and a sequencing artifact, a later analysis removed around 590 highly shared, low-generation-probability nucleotide sequences. In a later analysis, a clonal expansion index was calculated for each public chain from normalized within-repertoire ranks of inferred template counts. In a later analysis, generation probabilities were computed with a VDJ recombination model fitted to out-of-frame rearrangements, and the resulting probabilities were checked against IGoR. In a later analysis, TCR-TCR, TCR-HLA and TCR-CMV co-occurrence was scored with hypergeometric tests, and a repertoire-size bias correction was applied to TCR pairs. To estimate false discovery rates, a later analysis permuted the HLA or CMV assignments 20 times. In a later analysis, co-occurring TCRs were grouped using DBSCAN, with TCRdist sequence similarity added in when clustering inside HLA-allele-positive subsets. Repertoires with fewer than 30,000 or more than 120,000 public chains, plus five repertoires with anomalous nucleotide sharing, were excluded from co-occurrence clustering. Drawn from immuneACCESS, this table holds only the in-frame rearrangements with V and J called that TCRdb kept. Clones are partly lost; checked studies trace under half to an unresolved V gene and leave the rest unexplained. That table gives V, J and clone size, and the DNA gave D and trimming. The sample table records roughly 130,000 clones; about 80% of these occur just once. About 2% of the sample is held by the ten biggest clonotypes.

Remarks on this clone: There is no known antigen for this receptor. No base quality information exists; no much larger clone differs at one position.

There are 14 amino acids in the CDR3, from cysteine to phenylalanine inclusive. Just the 42-base CDR3 DNA is kept, in frame starting at base 1. Unmatched junction bases come to 12, with V trimmed by 5 bases and J by 16 bases. The germline V gene (reference sequence) gives CDR1 as MNHNY and CDR2 as SVGAGI. In total, approximately 700 healthy bone marrow donors made up the cohort. At the time of sampling, every cohort member was nominally healthy, though immune exposures that went unrecorded were likely present. The donor tested CMV seronegative, placing the donor among the 352 seronegative members of the cohort. Every donor gave a peripheral blood sample, and the peripheral blood mononuclear cells from that sample were used for TCR beta sequencing. Genomic DNA was extracted from the blood cell samples with the Qiagen DNeasy Blood Extraction Kit. What the authors observed across the whole study: In the study, some 160 TCR beta chains were listed as associated with cytomegalovirus. A later analysis found that most CMV-associated TCR beta chains appeared HLA-restricted, with HLA associations seemingly driven largely by CMV exposure. The earlier analysis of some 560 of the donors excluded some 15 rarely observed V segments, including chromosome 9 orphons, because counts were too low. A further reported finding was that TCR beta sequences accurately predicted the HLA-A and HLA-B alleles for most subjects in the first cohort. Some IMGT-functional V segments, including TRBV6-2 and TRBV6-3, could not be told apart with the 87-base-pair reads, so those segments were excluded. This cohort had only TCR beta chains sequenced, and the lack of alpha or paired-chain data limited which features could be detected. For the cohort, immune exposure information was limited to CMV serostatus. Compared with the approximately 600-donor mean, donors in an Asian-associated ancestry cluster had fewer N-insertions in productive TCRs, according to a later genetic analysis. Assigning TCR associations to individual alleles was difficult when HLA alleles, especially DR and DQ, strongly co-occurred. Most TCR sequences were observed very rarely across donors, whereas some public TCRs were present in many individuals. In vitro tests confirmed that a few of the cytomegalovirus-associated TCR beta chains recognize cytomegalovirus antigens. An earlier analysis of 587 of the donors showed that most TCR beta V segments appeared in productive rearrangements either about 87% or about 30% of the time, which broadly matched IMGT annotations. A later analysis found that TCR association rates varied across HLA loci, with DRB1 alleles showing the most associated TCRs and HLA-C alleles the fewest. In a later analysis, several top co-occurrence clusters were reported to appear linked to parvovirus B19, influenza, CMV and Epstein-Barr virus. A later analysis associated about 17,000 TCR beta sequences with specific HLA alleles at a false discovery rate of 0.05. Because some donors lacked HLA typing at each locus, the association tests relied only on the typed subset. In a later genetic analysis, a missense DCLRE1C variant was associated with V-gene and J-gene trimming of TCR beta chains, and the association was replicated in an independent cohort. A later analysis found that HLA-associated TCR beta chains were more clonally expanded and had lower generation probabilities than equally common non-associated chains. Presence/absence analyses assumed roughly uniform sequencing depth across donors, an assumption that may not hold. The authors suggested that the approach could potentially be extended to other disease states and immunological phenotypes. A group of highly shared sequence variants was considered likely to be a technical artifact of the sequencing pipeline. Linkage disequilibrium might explain the correlated functional status among segregating V segments, but an unknown experimental factor could not be ruled out. The classifier was reported to diagnose cytomegalovirus status with high specificity and sensitivity in both the original cohort and the validation cohort.

The sequence links TRBV6-6 to TRBJ2-4; 12 junctional bases match TRBD2. Input material: PBMCs. This receptor was identified in a man aged 18-30 years in good health and CMV-seronegative. Read as DNA, the sequence is TGTGCCAGCAGTACTGGGACTAGCGGGCGCTCAGTTTACTTC. Its product reads: CASSTGTSGRSVYF.